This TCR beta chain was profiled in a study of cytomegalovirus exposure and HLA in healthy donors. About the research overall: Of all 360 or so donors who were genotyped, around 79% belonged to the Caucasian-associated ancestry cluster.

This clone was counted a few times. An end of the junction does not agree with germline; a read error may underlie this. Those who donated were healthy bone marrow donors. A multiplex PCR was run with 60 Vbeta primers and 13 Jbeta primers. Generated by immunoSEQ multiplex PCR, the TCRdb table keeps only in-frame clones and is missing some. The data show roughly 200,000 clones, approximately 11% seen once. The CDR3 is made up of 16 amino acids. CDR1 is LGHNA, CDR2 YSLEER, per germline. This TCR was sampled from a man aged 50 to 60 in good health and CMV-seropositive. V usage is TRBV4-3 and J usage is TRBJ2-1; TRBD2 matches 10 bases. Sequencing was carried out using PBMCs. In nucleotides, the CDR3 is TGCGCCAGCAGCTCCCGAAGCGGGGGGGCCTACTATGAGCAGTTCTTC. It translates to CASSSRSGGAYYEQFF.